The sequence of this T cell receptor beta chain was determined in a study of T cells in Graves' hyperthyroidism and ophthalmopathy. Study findings and constraints: Ophthalmopathy prediction by the model preceded onset by a median about 6.3 months. Ophthalmopathy was distinguished from stable hyperthyroidism by 13 V-J signatures. Most thyroid clonotypes with frequency above 0.001 were detected in blood.

This clonotype showed up many times. Its specificity is unknown. On the basis of clinical symptoms, serum thyroxine and TRAb, thyroid ultrasound and orbital computed tomography, diagnoses were made. This CDR3 has 14 amino acids. V lost 3 bases to trimming and J lost 0 bases, with 4 bases between them. The V gene's germline CDR1 is KGHDR and CDR2 SFDVKD. Amplified TCR beta CDR3 regions derived from RNA transcripts. The HTBI primer set was used in a first-round RT-PCR of the TCR CDR3. TCRdb passed the multiplex PCR reads through MiXCR, listing each CDR3 protein once. This sample has 660,000 or so distinct CDR3 sequences, with 45% found just once.

The sequenced sample consisted of peripheral blood or thyroid tissue (not recorded which). The TCR comes from an adult man with Graves' disease, either hyperthyroidism or ophthalmopathy (not recorded which). The chain is built from TRBV24-1 and TRBJ2-2; D gene ambiguous. The CDR3 sequence is CATSDTANTGELFF. The CDR3 DNA follows: TGTGCCACCAGTGATACGGCGAACACCGGGGAGCTGTTTTTT.